This is a list of T cell receptor beta chains from one sample in a study of early T cells in non-severe SARS-CoV-2 infection. A single record per CDR3 protein comes from TCRdb applying MiXCR to the 5' RACE reads. Among about 80,000 distinct CDR3 sequences, more than 7.5% were seen once, and the ten largest hold more than 4.5%. The sequencing input was whole blood. All receptors come from an adult who was a healthcare worker with PCR-confirmed SARS-CoV-2 infection or an uninfected control (not recorded which). Both conserved end residues are part of each CDR3. D genes are given only for firm matches. Size is omitted from some rows. Given values are once, few, many or a class for expanded clones.

CDR3 DNA: TGTGCCAGCAGCCCAAGGGACTACTCACGGAGAGGCACAGATACGCAGTATTTT
CDR3 protein: CASSPRDYSRRGTDTQYF
CDR3 length: 18
clone size: few
D gene: TRBD2
V gene: TRBV12-3/TRBV12-4
J gene: TRBJ2-3

CDR3 DNA: TGTGCCAGCAGAGAGGGACTAGCGGGACACACCGGGGAGCTGTTTTTT
CDR3 protein: CASREGLAGHTGELFF
CDR3 length: 16
clone size: -
D gene: TRBD2
V gene: TRBV28
J gene: TRBJ2-2

CDR3 DNA: TGTGCCAGCAGCCTAACGGACACCACCGGGTACGAGCAGTACTTC
CDR3 protein: CASSLTDTTGYEQYF
CDR3 length: 15
clone size: many
D gene: -
V gene: TRBV11-2
J gene: TRBJ2-7

CDR3 DNA: TGTGCTAGTGGTTTCGGTTCTCCGGGGGCGAAAGGGGAGCTGTTTTTT
CDR3 protein: CASGFGSPGAKGELFF
CDR3 length: 16
clone size: -
D gene: -
V gene: TRBV12-5
J gene: TRBJ2-2

CDR3 DNA: TGTGCCTGGAGTGTCGGTAGTGTGGGCAATCAGCCCCAGCATTTT
CDR3 protein: CAWSVGSVGNQPQHF
CDR3 length: 15
clone size: few
D gene: -
V gene: TRBV30
J gene: TRBJ1-5

CDR3 DNA: TGTGCCAGCAGCGGGGGATTTCAAGAGACCCAGTACTTC
CDR3 protein: CASSGGFQETQYF
CDR3 length: 13
clone size: many
D gene: -
V gene: TRBV9
J gene: TRBJ2-5

CDR3 DNA: TGTGCCAGCAGTTACTCCCGGGGCGCCGGTGAAAAACTGTTTTTT
CDR3 protein: CASSYSRGAGEKLFF
CDR3 length: 15
clone size: few
D gene: -
V gene: TRBV6-6
J gene: TRBJ1-4

CDR3 DNA: TGTGCCAGGGGATGCTACGAGCAGTACTTC
CDR3 protein: CARGCYEQYF
CDR3 length: 10
clone size: many
D gene: -
V gene: TRBV9
J gene: TRBJ2-7

CDR3 DNA: TGTGCCAGCAGCCCCCGGACTAGCGGGAGGTGGAGCGGGGAGCTGTTTTTT
CDR3 protein: CASSPRTSGRWSGELFF
CDR3 length: 17
clone size: -
D gene: TRBD2
V gene: TRBV7-3
J gene: TRBJ2-2

CDR3 DNA: TGCACATGGGAGAACAGCGGGACGCAAGCCGAAGCTTTCTTT
CDR3 protein: CTWENSGTQAEAFF
CDR3 length: 14
clone size: -
D gene: -
V gene: TRBV20-1
J gene: TRBJ1-1

CDR3 DNA: TGCAGTGCTAGAGCGGAGCGGGAGGGGACCTACGAGCGGTACTTC
CDR3 protein: CSARAEREGTYERYF
CDR3 length: 15
clone size: many
D gene: TRBD2
V gene: TRBV20-1
J gene: TRBJ2-7

CDR3 DNA: TGTGCCACCAGCACTAGCGGGAACACCGGGGAGCTGTTTTTT
CDR3 protein: CATSTSGNTGELFF
CDR3 length: 14
clone size: -
D gene: TRBD2
V gene: TRBV15
J gene: TRBJ2-2

CDR3 DNA: TGTGCCAGTCTGTTGGGAGGGAGGCCCACCTACGAGCAGTACTTC
CDR3 protein: CASLLGGRPTYEQYF
CDR3 length: 15
clone size: many
D gene: TRBD2
V gene: TRBV7-9
J gene: TRBJ2-7

CDR3 DNA: TGTGCCAGCAGCGTAGAGGGAGGCGGTTTCACAGATACGCAGTATTTT
CDR3 protein: CASSVEGGGFTDTQYF
CDR3 length: 16
clone size: few
D gene: -
V gene: TRBV9
J gene: TRBJ2-3

CDR3 DNA: TGTGCCACCCAGGAGGGTATAGGGCGCTACAATGAGCAGTTCTTC
CDR3 protein: CATQEGIGRYNEQFF
CDR3 length: 15
clone size: -
D gene: -
V gene: TRBV19
J gene: TRBJ2-1

CDR3 DNA: TGTGCCAGTAGTTCCCCCCGCTTTGCCTCAGATACGCAGTATTTT
CDR3 protein: CASSSPRFASDTQYF
CDR3 length: 15
clone size: -
D gene: -
V gene: TRBV19
J gene: TRBJ2-3

CDR3 DNA: TGCAGCGTTGTACCGTTAGCGTTCTATGAGCAGTTCTTC
CDR3 protein: CSVVPLAFYEQFF
CDR3 length: 13
clone size: many
D gene: -
V gene: TRBV29-1
J gene: TRBJ2-1

CDR3 DNA: TGCAGTGCTAGGAGCGGGGGGGGCACAGATACGCAGTATTTT
CDR3 protein: CSARSGGGTDTQYF
CDR3 length: 14
clone size: -
D gene: TRBD2
V gene: TRBV20-1
J gene: TRBJ2-3

CDR3 DNA: TGTGCCGCGGCCTCGGACAGGCTTTCGTCTGAGCAGTACTTC
CDR3 protein: CAAASDRLSSEQYF
CDR3 length: 14
clone size: many
D gene: TRBD1
V gene: TRBV27
J gene: TRBJ2-7

CDR3 DNA: TGTGCCTGGAGTCAGGGAGGGCGCTATGGCTACACCTTC
CDR3 protein: CAWSQGGRYGYTF
CDR3 length: 13
clone size: many
D gene: -
V gene: TRBV30
J gene: TRBJ1-2

CDR3 DNA: TGTGCCAGCAGCATGGACAGGGTCACCGGGGAGCTGTTTTTT
CDR3 protein: CASSMDRVTGELFF
CDR3 length: 14
clone size: few
D gene: TRBD1
V gene: TRBV13
J gene: TRBJ2-2

CDR3 DNA: TGTGCCAGCAGCCCGAAGCGGGCAGCCGAGGCAGATACGCAGTATTTT
CDR3 protein: CASSPKRAAEADTQYF
CDR3 length: 16
clone size: many
D gene: -
V gene: TRBV5-4
J gene: TRBJ2-3

CDR3 DNA: TGTGCCAGCAGACGACTAGCGGGAGGGCCCCACGAGCAGTACTTC
CDR3 protein: CASRRLAGGPHEQYF
CDR3 length: 15
clone size: few
D gene: TRBD2
V gene: TRBV3-1
J gene: TRBJ2-7

CDR3 DNA: TGTGCCAGCAGTTCAGGGAATGAGCAGTTCTTC
CDR3 protein: CASSSGNEQFF
CDR3 length: 11
clone size: many
D gene: -
V gene: TRBV25-1
J gene: TRBJ2-1

CDR3 DNA: TGTGCCAGCAGCTTCCTACAGGGAGGTCAGCCCCAGCATTTT
CDR3 protein: CASSFLQGGQPQHF
CDR3 length: 14
clone size: many
D gene: -
V gene: TRBV7-2
J gene: TRBJ1-5

CDR3 DNA: TGCGCCAGCAGCCAAGATGCATCAGCCCCGTTCTTC
CDR3 protein: CASSQDASAPFF
CDR3 length: 12
clone size: -
D gene: -
V gene: TRBV4-1
J gene: TRBJ2-1

CDR3 DNA: TGTGCCAGCAGCTTACGGCCCGGGACCCAAGAGACCCAGTACTTC
CDR3 protein: CASSLRPGTQETQYF
CDR3 length: 15
clone size: few
D gene: -
V gene: TRBV7-9
J gene: TRBJ2-5

CDR3 DNA: TGTGCCAGCAGTGAACGAGGCTACACCTTC
CDR3 protein: CASSERGYTF
CDR3 length: 10
clone size: -
D gene: -
V gene: TRBV6-1
J gene: TRBJ1-2

CDR3 DNA: TGCAGTGCTAGGGGACAGGGGGAGAACACTGAAGCTTTCTTT
CDR3 protein: CSARGQGENTEAFF
CDR3 length: 14
clone size: -
D gene: TRBD1
V gene: TRBV20-1
J gene: TRBJ1-1

CDR3 DNA: TGTGCCAGCAGCTTGGTCCTAGCGAAAAACGAGCAGTACTTC
CDR3 protein: CASSLVLAKNEQYF
CDR3 length: 14
clone size: -
D gene: -
V gene: TRBV5-5
J gene: TRBJ2-7

CDR3 DNA: TGCAGTGCTAGAGATTCAAATACGCAGTATTTT
CDR3 protein: CSARDSNTQYF
CDR3 length: 11
clone size: -
D gene: -
V gene: TRBV20-1
J gene: TRBJ2-3

CDR3 DNA: TGTGCCAGCAGTCGTGGACTAGCGGCCAGCTCCTACGAGCAGTACTTC
CDR3 protein: CASSRGLAASSYEQYF
CDR3 length: 16
clone size: few
D gene: TRBD2
V gene: TRBV6-5
J gene: TRBJ2-7

CDR3 DNA: TGTGCCAGCAGCTCATCGACTAGCGGCCGAGCCGGGGAGCTGTTTTTT
CDR3 protein: CASSSSTSGRAGELFF
CDR3 length: 16
clone size: -
D gene: TRBD2
V gene: TRBV9
J gene: TRBJ2-2

CDR3 DNA: TGTGCCTGGACACCAAAGGATACGCAGTATTTT
CDR3 protein: CAWTPKDTQYF
CDR3 length: 11
clone size: -
D gene: -
V gene: TRBV30
J gene: TRBJ2-3

CDR3 DNA: TGCGCCAGCAGCTGGAGCCTTCAAGACACTGAAGCTTTCTTT
CDR3 protein: CASSWSLQDTEAFF
CDR3 length: 14
clone size: many
D gene: -
V gene: TRBV5-1
J gene: TRBJ1-1

CDR3 DNA: TGTGCCAGCAGTTTCCGGACAGGGAGCGGTGAAAAACTGTTTTTT
CDR3 protein: CASSFRTGSGEKLFF
CDR3 length: 15
clone size: many
D gene: TRBD1
V gene: TRBV28
J gene: TRBJ1-4

CDR3 DNA: TGTGCCAGCAGTGGGCACCCGGGACAGGGGGCAATTGGGGCCAACGTCCTGACTTTC
CDR3 protein: CASSGHPGQGAIGANVLTF
CDR3 length: 19
clone size: few
D gene: TRBD1
V gene: TRBV28
J gene: TRBJ2-6

CDR3 DNA: TGTGCCAGCAGGAACCAAGTGATGAACACTGAAGCTTTCTTT
CDR3 protein: CASRNQVMNTEAFF
CDR3 length: 14
clone size: -
D gene: -
V gene: TRBV2
J gene: TRBJ1-1

CDR3 DNA: TGTGCCAGCAGTAGGGGAGCGGGAGGGCCCACCCGCACAGATACGCAGTATTTT
CDR3 protein: CASSRGAGGPTRTDTQYF
CDR3 length: 18
clone size: few
D gene: TRBD2
V gene: TRBV27
J gene: TRBJ2-3